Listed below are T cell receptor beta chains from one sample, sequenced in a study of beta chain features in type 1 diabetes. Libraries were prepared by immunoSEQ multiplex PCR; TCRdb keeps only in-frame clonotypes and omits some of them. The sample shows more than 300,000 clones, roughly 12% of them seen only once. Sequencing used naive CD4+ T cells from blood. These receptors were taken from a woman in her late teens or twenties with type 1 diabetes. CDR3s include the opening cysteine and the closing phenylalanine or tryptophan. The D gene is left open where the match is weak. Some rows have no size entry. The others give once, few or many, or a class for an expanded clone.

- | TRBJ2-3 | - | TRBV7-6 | TGTGCCAGCAGCTTAGGGGTGCGGGTCCCCGGGACAGATACGCAGTATTTT | CASSLGVRVPGTDTQYF
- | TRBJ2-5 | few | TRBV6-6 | TGTGCCACCGCGACCGGGGGACAAGAGACCCAGTACTTC | CATATGGQETQYF
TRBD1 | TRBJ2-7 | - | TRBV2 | TGTGCCAGCCTCGAGGGGGCCGCCTGGAAGCAGTACTTC | CASLEGAAWKQYF
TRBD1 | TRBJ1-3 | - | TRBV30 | TGTGCCTGGAGTAGGACAGGGAACTCTGGAAACACCATATATTTT | CAWSRTGNSGNTIYF
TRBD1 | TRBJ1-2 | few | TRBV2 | TGTGCCACCGACAGGGCGAACTATGGCTACACCTTC | CATDRANYGYTF
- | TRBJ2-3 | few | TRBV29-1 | TGCAGCGTTGGTTGGCCGGGGGGCACAGATACGCAGTATTTT | CSVGWPGGTDTQYF
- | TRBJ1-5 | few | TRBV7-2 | TGTGCCAGCAGCTTAGCAGGGGAACAGCCCCAGCATTTT | CASSLAGEQPQHF
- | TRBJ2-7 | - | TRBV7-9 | TGTGCCAGCACCGAGAATCTGGGGCCCTACGAGCAGTACTTC | CASTENLGPYEQYF
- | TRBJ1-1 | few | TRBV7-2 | TGTGCCAGCAGCTTAGATCGGGGGGCCCCGAACACTGAAGCTTTCTTT | CASSLDRGAPNTEAFF
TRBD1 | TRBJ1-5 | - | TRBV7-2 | TGTGCCAGCAGCTACCAGGGGGCTCAGCCCCAGCATTTT | CASSYQGAQPQHF
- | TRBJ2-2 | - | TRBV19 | TGTGCCAGTAGTATGTCCAGGGGTGGCACCGGGGAGCTGTTTTTT | CASSMSRGGTGELFF
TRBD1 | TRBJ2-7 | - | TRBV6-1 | TGTGCCAGCAGTGGTCGGGGACAGGGGGTTAACGAGCAGTACTTC | CASSGRGQGVNEQYF